The clone carrying this T cell receptor beta chain was seen ten or more times. This entry comes from a study of Graves' ophthalmopathy and Graves' hyperthyroidism. V was pared by 5 bases and J by 7 bases, with 15 bases between. The germline V gene has CDR1 DFQATT and CDR2 SNEGSKA (reference sequence). The CDR3 consists of 14 residues. The authors amplified TCR beta CDR3 regions from RNA transcripts. In the first round, RT-PCR was carried out with HTBI primers, and a multiplex PCR formed the second round. MiXCR, applied by TCRdb to the multiplex PCR reads, yields one record per CDR3 protein. The sample carries about 380,000 distinct CDR3 sequences, approximately 15% recorded once.

Sequenced input: peripheral blood. The receptor's source is a woman between 18 and 30 years old with stable Graves' hyperthyroidism. V is TRBV20-1 and J is TRBJ1-6, with TRBD1 as a possible D gene (5 bases). CDR3 bases: TGCAGTGCTTTGTTACCCAGGGTAAATTCACCCCTCCACTTT. Translation: CSALLPRVNSPLHF.